The T cell receptor (beta chain) under discussion was sequenced for a study of CD8 T cells in Susac syndrome. V was cut by 3 bases and J by 7 bases, with 9 bases left in between. Germline V CDR1 and CDR2: SGHDN, FVKESK. The CDR3 runs to 12 residues. Sequencing targeted TCR beta in blood CD8+ and CD4+ T cells. Purification of the CD8+ and CD4+ T cells relied on negative isolation, and TEMRA cells underwent FACS enrichment. When the RNA was reverse transcribed, random hexamers were used with an input of about 0.5 to 1 ug. The amplification used immunoSEQ multiplex PCR on TCR beta CDR3; it spanned 54 Vbeta and 13 Jbeta. TCRdb used MiXCR to reprocess the immunoSEQ multiplex PCR reads, holding one entry per CDR3 protein. Among 150,000 or so distinct CDR3 sequences listed, just under 95% were seen once.

The chain carries TRBV14 and TRBJ2-5; the D gene could be TRBD1 or TRBD2 (5 bases each). This sequence originates from a human donor in good health. Material for sequencing was CD4+ T cells from PBMCs. CDR3 nucleotides: TGTGCCAGCAGCCAGGCTGGGGGGACCCAGTACTTC. As protein: CASSQAGGTQYF.